This T cell receptor beta chain originates from a study of T cell responses to AZD1222 COVID-19 vaccine. In regard to this clone: Its specificity is unknown.

Study-level findings and limits: Receipt of two AZD1222 doses was followed by a rise in Spike-specific TCR breadth and depth.

Method: immunoSEQ multiplex PCR; TCRdb's copy keeps in-frame clones and lacks some. The sample carries roughly 66,000 clones, more than 70% recorded once. Germline V gives CDR1 LNHDA, CDR2 SQIVND (reference sequence). Trimming left V 5 bases short and J 1 base short, with 8 bases between. The CDR3 is 14 residues long. This TCR was recovered from an adult who received the MenACWY meningococcal vaccine as a control. This chain connects TRBV19 to TRBJ1-4; D is undetermined. The specimen was peripheral blood, collected 28 days after the second dose of the MenACWY control vaccine. The CDR3 loop is CASSPGRTNEKLFF. The CDR3 nucleotides read TGTGCCAGTAGTCCGGGTAGAACTAATGAAAAACTGTTTTTT.